The clone carrying this T cell receptor beta chain was seen repeatedly, ten times or more. V was cut by 0 bases and J by 4 bases, with 10 bases left in between. CDR3 length: 14 amino acids. Germline lookup yields CDR1 SGHRS and CDR2 YFSETQ. MiXCR, applied by TCRdb to the RT-PCR reads, yields one record per CDR3 protein. Of about 570,000 distinct CDR3 sequences listed, about 10% are singletons. These data are taken from a study of response to subunit inactivated influenza vaccine. The sample was also reused in another study, on T cells expressing NK-cell markers. That paper notes: TCR beta cDNA was generated via 5'RACE template switching incorporating UMIs.

The clonotype was recovered from a man in his forties or fifties who received an inactivated influenza vaccine. The rearrangement links TRBV5-1 to TRBJ1-2; a weak D match, TRBD1 (6 bases). This sample comprised PBMCs from blood, obtained on the day of vaccination. As DNA, the CDR3 is TGCGCCAGCAGCTTGGGGGACAAGATCTATGGCTACACCTTC. Translating gives CASSLGDKIYGYTF.